This T cell receptor (beta chain) was captured in a study of cytomegalovirus exposure and HLA in healthy donors. Looked up from germline, CDR1 is ENHRY and CDR2 is SYGVKD. This CDR3 is 15 amino acids long. Trimming left V 3 bases short and J 4 bases short, with 13 bases between. The PCR had 60 Vbeta and 13 Jbeta primers. In the original analysis: Approximately 78 million unique TCR beta chains, roughly 11 million of them shared, were counted by a later analysis. Assay: immunoSEQ multiplex PCR; the TCRdb copy retains only in-frame clones and omits some. That table gives V, J and clone size, and the DNA gave D and trimming. This sample has around 99,000 clones; around 81% occur once, and the top ten carry less than 2.5%.

Sequenced input: PBMCs. This TCR was recovered from a woman in her thirties in good health and CMV-seronegative. This sequence joins TRBV10-3 and TRBJ1-5, with D possibly being TRBD1 (5 bases). The CDR3 DNA sequence: TGTGCCATCAGTGACAGGGCAGGCTCGAATCAGCCCCAGCATTTT. It specifies CAISDRAGSNQPQHF.